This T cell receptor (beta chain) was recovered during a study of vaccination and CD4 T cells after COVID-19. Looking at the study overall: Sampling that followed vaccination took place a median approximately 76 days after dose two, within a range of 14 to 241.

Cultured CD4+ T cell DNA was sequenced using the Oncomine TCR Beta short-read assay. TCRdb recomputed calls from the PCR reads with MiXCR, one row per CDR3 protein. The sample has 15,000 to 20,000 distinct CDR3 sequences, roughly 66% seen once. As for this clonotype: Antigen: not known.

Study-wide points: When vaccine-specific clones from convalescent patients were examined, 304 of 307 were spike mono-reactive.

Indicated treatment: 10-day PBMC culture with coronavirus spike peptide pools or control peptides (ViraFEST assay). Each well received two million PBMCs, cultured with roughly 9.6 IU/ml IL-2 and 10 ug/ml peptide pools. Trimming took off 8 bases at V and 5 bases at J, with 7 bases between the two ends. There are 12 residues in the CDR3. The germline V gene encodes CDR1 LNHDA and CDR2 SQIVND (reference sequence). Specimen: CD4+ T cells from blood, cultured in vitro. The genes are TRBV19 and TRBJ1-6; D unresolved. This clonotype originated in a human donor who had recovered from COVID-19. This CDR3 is CASSRDNSPLHF. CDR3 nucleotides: TGTGCCAGTTCGAGGGATAATTCACCCCTCCACTTT. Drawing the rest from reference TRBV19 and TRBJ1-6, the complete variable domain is DGGITQSPKYLFRKEGQNVTLSCEQNLNHDAMYWYRQDPGQGLRLIYYSQIVNDFQKGDIAEGYSVSREKKESFPLTVTSAQKNPTAFYLCASSRDNSPLHFGNGTRLTVT.